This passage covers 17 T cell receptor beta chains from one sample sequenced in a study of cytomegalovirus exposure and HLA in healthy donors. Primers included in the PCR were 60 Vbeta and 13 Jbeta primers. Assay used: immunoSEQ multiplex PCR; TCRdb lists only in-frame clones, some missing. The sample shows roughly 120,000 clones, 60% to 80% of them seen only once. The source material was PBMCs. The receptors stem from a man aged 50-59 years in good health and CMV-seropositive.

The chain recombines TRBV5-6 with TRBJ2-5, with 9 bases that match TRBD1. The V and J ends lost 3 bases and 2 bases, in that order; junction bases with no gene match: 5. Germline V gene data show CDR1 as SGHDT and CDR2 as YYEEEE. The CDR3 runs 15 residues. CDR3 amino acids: CASSSQGAGQETQYF. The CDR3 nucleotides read TGTGCCAGCAGCTCACAGGGGGCCGGGCAAGAGACCCAGTACTTC. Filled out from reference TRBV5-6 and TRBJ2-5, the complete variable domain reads DAGVTQSPTHLIKTRGQQVTLRCSPKSGHDTVSWYQQALGQGPQFIFQYYEEEERQRGNFPDRFSGHQFPNYSSELNVNALLLGDSALYLCASSSQGAGQETQYFGPGTRLLVL.

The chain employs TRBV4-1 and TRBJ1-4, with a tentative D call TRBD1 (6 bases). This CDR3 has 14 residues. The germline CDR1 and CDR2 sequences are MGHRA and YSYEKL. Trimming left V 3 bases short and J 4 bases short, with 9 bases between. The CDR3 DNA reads TGCGCCAGCAGCCAGGGACATATTAATGAAAAACTGTTTTTT. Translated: CASSQGHINEKLFF.

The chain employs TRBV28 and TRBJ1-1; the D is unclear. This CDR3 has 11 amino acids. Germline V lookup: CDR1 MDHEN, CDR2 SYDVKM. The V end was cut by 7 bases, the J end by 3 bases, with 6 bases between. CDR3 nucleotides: TGTGCCAGCAAGCAGGACACTGAAGCTTTCTTT. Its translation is CASKQDTEAFF.

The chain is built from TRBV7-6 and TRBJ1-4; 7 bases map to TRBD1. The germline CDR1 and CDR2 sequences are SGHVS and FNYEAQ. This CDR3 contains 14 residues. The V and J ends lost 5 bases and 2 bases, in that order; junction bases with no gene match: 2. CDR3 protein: CASSRGPTNEKLFF. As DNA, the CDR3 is TGTGCCAGCAGCAGGGGGCCGACTAATGAAAAACTGTTTTTT.

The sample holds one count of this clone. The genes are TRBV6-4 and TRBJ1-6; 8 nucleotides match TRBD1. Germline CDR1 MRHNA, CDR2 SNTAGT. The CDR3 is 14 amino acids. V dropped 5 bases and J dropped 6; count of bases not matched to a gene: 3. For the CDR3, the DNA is TGTGCCAGCAGTAGGGACAGGACTAATTCACCCCTCCACTTT. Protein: CASSRDRTNSPLHF.

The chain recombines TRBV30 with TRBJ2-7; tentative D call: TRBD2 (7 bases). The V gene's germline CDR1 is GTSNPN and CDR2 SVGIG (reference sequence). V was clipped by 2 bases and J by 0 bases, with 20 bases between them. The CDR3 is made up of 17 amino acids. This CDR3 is CAWSWGLAVRSSYEQYF. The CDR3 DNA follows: TGTGCCTGGAGTTGGGGGCTAGCGGTAAGGTCCTCCTACGAGCAGTACTTC.

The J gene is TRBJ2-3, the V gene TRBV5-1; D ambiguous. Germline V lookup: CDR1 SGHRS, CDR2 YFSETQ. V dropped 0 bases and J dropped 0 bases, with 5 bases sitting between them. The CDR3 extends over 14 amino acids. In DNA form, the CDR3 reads TGCGCCAGCAGCTTGGATGGCAGCACAGATACGCAGTATTTT. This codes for CASSLDGSTDTQYF.

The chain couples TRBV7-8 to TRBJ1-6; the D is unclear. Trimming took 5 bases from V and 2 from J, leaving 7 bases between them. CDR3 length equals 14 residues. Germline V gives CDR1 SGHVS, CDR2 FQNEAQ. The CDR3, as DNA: TGTGCCAGCAGCCCGCGGACCTATAATTCACCCCTCCACTTT. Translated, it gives CASSPRTYNSPLHF.

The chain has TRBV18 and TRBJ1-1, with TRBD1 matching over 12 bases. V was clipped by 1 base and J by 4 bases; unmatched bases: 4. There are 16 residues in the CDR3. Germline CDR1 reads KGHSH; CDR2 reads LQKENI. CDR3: CASSPQGQGAFTEAFF. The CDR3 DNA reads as TGTGCCAGCTCACCACAGGGACAGGGGGCCTTCACTGAAGCTTTCTTT.

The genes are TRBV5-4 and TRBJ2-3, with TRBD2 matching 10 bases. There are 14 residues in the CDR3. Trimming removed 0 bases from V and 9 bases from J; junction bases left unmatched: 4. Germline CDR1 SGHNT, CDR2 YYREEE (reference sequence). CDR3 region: CASSLAAGGLTQYF. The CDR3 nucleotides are TGTGCCAGCAGCTTGGCAGCGGGGGGGCTCACGCAGTATTTT.

The CDR3 nucleotides are TGTGCCAGCAGACAGGGACAAGCAACCTCCTACGAGCAGTACTTC. Its protein is CASRQGQATSYEQYF. The chain couples TRBV7-2 to TRBJ2-7; possibly TRBD1 for D (6 bases). The CDR3 totals 15 residues. V was shortened by 6 bases and J by 0 bases, with 15 bases between the two germline ends. Germline V gene lookup returns CDR1 SGHTA and CDR2 FQGNSA.

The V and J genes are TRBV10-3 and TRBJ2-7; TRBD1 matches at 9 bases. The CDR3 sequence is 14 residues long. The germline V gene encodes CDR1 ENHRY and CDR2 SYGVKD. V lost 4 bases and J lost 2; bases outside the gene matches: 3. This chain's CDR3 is CAISGRQGAYEQYF. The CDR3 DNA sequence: TGTGCCATCAGTGGCAGACAGGGGGCCTACGAGCAGTACTTC.

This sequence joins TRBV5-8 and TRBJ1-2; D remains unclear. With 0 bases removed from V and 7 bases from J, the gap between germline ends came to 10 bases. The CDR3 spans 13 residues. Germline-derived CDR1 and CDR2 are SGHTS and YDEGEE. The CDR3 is CASSLVGVSGYTF. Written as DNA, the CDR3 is TGTGCCAGCAGCTTGGTCGGGGTTAGTGGCTACACCTTC.

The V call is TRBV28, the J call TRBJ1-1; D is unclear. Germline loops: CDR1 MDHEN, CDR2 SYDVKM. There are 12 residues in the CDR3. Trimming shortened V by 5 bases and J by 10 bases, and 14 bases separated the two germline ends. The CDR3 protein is CASSRPEGRAFF. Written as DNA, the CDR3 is TGTGCCAGCAGTAGACCGGAGGGTCGAGCTTTCTTT.

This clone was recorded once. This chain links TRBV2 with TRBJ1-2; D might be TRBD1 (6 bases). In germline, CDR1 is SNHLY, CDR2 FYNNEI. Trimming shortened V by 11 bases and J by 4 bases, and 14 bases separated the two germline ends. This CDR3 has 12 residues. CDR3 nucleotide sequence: TGTGCCGGGGGCCAGGGCCCCTATGGCTACACCTTC. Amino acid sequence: CAGGQGPYGYTF.

CDR3 amino acids: CASSSPGGYTF. CDR3 nucleotides: TGTGCCAGTAGTTCTCCGGGAGGCTACACCTTC. The gene calls are TRBV19 and TRBJ1-2; D remains ambiguous. Germline V lookup: CDR1 LNHDA, CDR2 SQIVND (reference sequence). Trimming stripped 5 bases from V and 8 bases from J, with 9 bases between. The CDR3 has 11 residues.

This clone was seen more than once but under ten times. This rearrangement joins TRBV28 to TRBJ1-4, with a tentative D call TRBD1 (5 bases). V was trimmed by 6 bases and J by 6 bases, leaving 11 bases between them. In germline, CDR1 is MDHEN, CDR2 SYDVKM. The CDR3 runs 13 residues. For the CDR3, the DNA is TGTGCCAGCAGAGGAGGGGTGGATGAAAAACTGTTTTTT. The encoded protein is CASRGGVDEKLFF.